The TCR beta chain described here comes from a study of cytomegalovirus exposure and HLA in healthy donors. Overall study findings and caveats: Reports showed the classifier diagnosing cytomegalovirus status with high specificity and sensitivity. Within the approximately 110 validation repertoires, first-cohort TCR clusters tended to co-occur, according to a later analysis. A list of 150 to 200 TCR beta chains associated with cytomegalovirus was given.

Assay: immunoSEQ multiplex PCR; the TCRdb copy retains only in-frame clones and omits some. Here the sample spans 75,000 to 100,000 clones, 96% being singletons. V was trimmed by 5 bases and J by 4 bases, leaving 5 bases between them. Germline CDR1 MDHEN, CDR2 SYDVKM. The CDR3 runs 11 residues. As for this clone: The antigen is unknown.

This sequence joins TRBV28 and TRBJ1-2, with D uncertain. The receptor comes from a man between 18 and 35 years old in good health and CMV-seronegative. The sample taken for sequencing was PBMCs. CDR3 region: CASSHSYGYTF. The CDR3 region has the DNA TGTGCCAGCAGTCACAGCTATGGCTACACCTTC.